These T cell receptor beta chains were read from a single sample in a study of T cell clonotyping in hematopoietic cell transplantation. Here immunoSEQ multiplex PCR was the method, and the copy in TCRdb shows in-frame clones only, minus some. The table has approximately 5,000 clones, approximately 96% seen once. The material was PBMCs, obtained 100 days after allogeneic stem cell transplant. The receptors were gathered from a male patient in his 40s who had an allogeneic stem cell transplant from a related donor, so the T cells may come from the graft donor. Some clones in this sample may be carry-over from other donors' samples. CDR3s include the opening cysteine and the closing phenylalanine or tryptophan. A D gene is named only where the DNA matches it firmly. Only some rows state a clone size, as once, few, many or a class for expanded clones.

v_gene: TRBV30; j_gene: TRBJ2-7; abundance: once; d_gene: -; CDR3aa: CAWSVLGGYEQYF; CDR3nt: TGTGCCTGGAGTGTGCTGGGGGGTTACGAGCAGTACTTC
v_gene: TRBV30; j_gene: TRBJ1-6; abundance: -; d_gene: -; CDR3aa: CAWRSRSSYNSPLHF; CDR3nt: TGTGCCTGGAGAAGCAGGAGCTCCTATAATTCACCCCTCCACTTT
v_gene: TRBV4-3; j_gene: TRBJ2-7; abundance: once; d_gene: TRBD2; CDR3aa: CASSPSASGNTYEQYF; CDR3nt: TGCGCCAGCAGCCCATCAGCCAGCGGGAATACCTACGAGCAGTACTTC
v_gene: TRBV28; j_gene: TRBJ1-4; abundance: once; d_gene: -; CDR3aa: CASSLPMGGVRTNEKLFF; CDR3nt: TGTGCCAGCAGTTTACCAATGGGGGGCGTACGAACTAATGAAAAACTGTTTTTT
v_gene: TRBV5-1; j_gene: TRBJ1-5; abundance: -; d_gene: -; CDR3aa: CASSLQVGSNQPQHF; CDR3nt: TGCGCCAGCAGCTTGCAGGTAGGGAGTAATCAGCCCCAGCATTTT
v_gene: TRBV7-9; j_gene: TRBJ2-4; abundance: -; d_gene: -; CDR3aa: CASSLGWADVLAKNIQYF; CDR3nt: TGTGCCAGCAGCTTAGGTTGGGCAGATGTTTTAGCCAAAAACATTCAGTACTTC
v_gene: TRBV7-9; j_gene: TRBJ1-6; abundance: -; d_gene: -; CDR3aa: CASSLAPYSRGNSPLHF; CDR3nt: TGTGCCAGCAGCTTAGCACCCTACAGCCGAGGCAATTCACCCCTCCACTTT
v_gene: TRBV6-5; j_gene: TRBJ2-7; abundance: -; d_gene: -; CDR3aa: CASSSRRREDLYEQYF; CDR3nt: TGTGCCAGCAGTTCAAGGAGGAGGGAGGACCTCTACGAGCAGTACTTC
v_gene: TRBV6-1; j_gene: TRBJ1-1; abundance: -; d_gene: TRBD1; CDR3aa: CASSDWTGFPPEAFF; CDR3nt: TGTGCCAGCAGTGATTGGACAGGGTTTCCTCCTGAAGCTTTCTTT
v_gene: TRBV27; j_gene: TRBJ2-7; abundance: few; d_gene: TRBD2; CDR3aa: CASRSGLAGLYEQYF; CDR3nt: TGTGCCAGCAGGTCCGGACTAGCGGGGCTCTACGAGCAGTACTTC
v_gene: TRBV19; j_gene: TRBJ2-1; abundance: -; d_gene: TRBD2; CDR3aa: CASSIGRGGNEQFF; CDR3nt: TGTGCCAGTAGTATTGGGCGGGGGGGCAATGAGCAGTTCTTC
v_gene: TRBV14; j_gene: TRBJ1-1; abundance: -; d_gene: -; CDR3aa: CASSRVGWTEAFF; CDR3nt: TGTGCCAGCAGCCGGGTAGGTTGGACTGAAGCTTTCTTT
v_gene: TRBV7-2; j_gene: TRBJ1-2; abundance: once; d_gene: -; CDR3aa: CASSLGGLNYGYTF; CDR3nt: TGTGCCAGCAGCTTAGGGGGGCTTAACTATGGCTACACCTTC
v_gene: TRBV4-1; j_gene: TRBJ2-5; abundance: once; d_gene: -; CDR3aa: CASSLMGTETQYF; CDR3nt: TGCGCCAGCAGCCTAATGGGAACGGAGACCCAGTACTTC
v_gene: TRBV28; j_gene: TRBJ1-2; abundance: -; d_gene: TRBD1; CDR3aa: CASSLNSRGDGYTF; CDR3nt: TGTGCCAGCAGTTTAAATTCCAGGGGGGATGGCTACACCTTC
v_gene: TRBV5-1; j_gene: TRBJ2-7; abundance: -; d_gene: -; CDR3aa: CASSQQWSYEQYF; CDR3nt: TGCGCCAGCAGCCAGCAATGGTCCTACGAGCAGTACTTC
v_gene: TRBV27; j_gene: TRBJ1-5; abundance: -; d_gene: -; CDR3aa: CASSLSRGGQPQHF; CDR3nt: TGTGCCAGCAGTTTATCGAGAGGGGGACAGCCCCAGCATTTT
v_gene: TRBV7-2; j_gene: TRBJ1-5; abundance: -; d_gene: TRBD1; CDR3aa: CASSLTGINQPQHF; CDR3nt: TGTGCCAGCAGCTTGACAGGGATCAATCAGCCCCAGCATTTT
v_gene: TRBV11-1; j_gene: TRBJ1-1; abundance: few; d_gene: -; CDR3aa: CARGWGNTEAFF; CDR3nt: TGTGCCCGGGGGTGGGGAAACACTGAAGCTTTCTTT
v_gene: TRBV7-3; j_gene: TRBJ1-2; abundance: once; d_gene: -; CDR3aa: CASSLGLTGGYTF; CDR3nt: TGTGCCAGCAGCTTAGGATTAACAGGCGGCTACACCTTC
v_gene: TRBV6-1; j_gene: TRBJ1-2; abundance: -; d_gene: -; CDR3aa: CASSETSGYGYTF; CDR3nt: TGTGCCAGCAGTGAAACCTCGGGCTATGGCTACACCTTC
v_gene: TRBV25-1; j_gene: TRBJ2-3; abundance: -; d_gene: -; CDR3aa: CASSTFSTDTQYF; CDR3nt: TGTGCCAGCAGTACCTTTAGCACAGATACGCAGTATTTT
v_gene: TRBV7-3; j_gene: TRBJ2-7; abundance: -; d_gene: -; CDR3aa: CASSLIGGSSYEQYF; CDR3nt: TGTGCCAGCAGCTTAATCGGAGGCAGCTCCTACGAGCAGTACTTC
v_gene: TRBV30; j_gene: TRBJ1-3; abundance: -; d_gene: -; CDR3aa: CAWFLRQSSGNTIYF; CDR3nt: TGTGCCTGGTTTTTGAGACAGTCTTCTGGAAACACCATATATTTT
v_gene: TRBV2; j_gene: TRBJ1-5; abundance: -; d_gene: -; CDR3aa: CASSDLSDNQPQHF; CDR3nt: TGTGCCAGCAGTGACCTGTCGGATAATCAGCCCCAGCATTTT
v_gene: TRBV5-1; j_gene: TRBJ2-3; abundance: -; d_gene: -; CDR3aa: CASRSFGSSTDTQYF; CDR3nt: TGCGCCAGCAGATCTTTCGGGTCCTCCACAGATACGCAGTATTTT
v_gene: TRBV6-6; j_gene: TRBJ2-7; abundance: -; d_gene: -; CDR3aa: CASSYVGVEYF; CDR3nt: TGTGCCAGCAGTTACGTCGGGGTGGAGTACTTC